The TCR beta chain described here comes from a study of T cell responses to AZD1222 COVID-19 vaccine. Sequencing was performed with immunoSEQ multiplex PCR; in TCRdb, only in-frame clones are kept and a portion is missing. The sample yields about 110,000 clones, about 85% seen once. The CDR3 covers 15 residues. Trimming removed 3 bases from V and 6 bases from J, with 14 bases in between. In germline, CDR1 is MNHEY, CDR2 SVGAGI. The material was peripheral blood, obtained on day 0 of AZD1222 vaccination. The chain links TRBV6-5 to TRBJ2-2; D perhaps matches TRBD2 (7 bases). This receptor was identified in an adult in good health. The CDR3 DNA reads TGTGCCAGCAGTTATGAGGTCGGGGGGCCCGGGGAGCTGTTTTTT. Amino acids: CASSYEVGGPGELFF.